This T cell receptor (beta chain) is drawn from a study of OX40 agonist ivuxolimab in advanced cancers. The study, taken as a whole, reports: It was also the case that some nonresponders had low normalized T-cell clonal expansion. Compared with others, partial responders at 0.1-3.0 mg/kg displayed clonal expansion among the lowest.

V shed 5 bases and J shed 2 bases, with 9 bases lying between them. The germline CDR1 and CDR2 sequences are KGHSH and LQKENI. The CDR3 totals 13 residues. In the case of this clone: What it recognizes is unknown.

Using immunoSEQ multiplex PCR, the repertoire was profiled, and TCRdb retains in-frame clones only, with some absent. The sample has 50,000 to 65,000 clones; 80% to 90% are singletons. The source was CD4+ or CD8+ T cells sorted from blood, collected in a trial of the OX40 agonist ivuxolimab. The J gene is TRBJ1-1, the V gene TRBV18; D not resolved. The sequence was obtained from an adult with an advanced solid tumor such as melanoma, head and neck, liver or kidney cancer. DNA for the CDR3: TGTGCCAGCTCAATCGGGCTTAACACTGAAGCTTTCTTT. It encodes CASSIGLNTEAFF.